This T cell receptor beta chain was identified in a study of blood T cells in healthy people across ages. Aged roughly 6 to 90, donors were systemically healthy Caucasians from Russia. Per the germline V gene, CDR1 is SQVTM and CDR2 is ANQGSEA. V lost 3 bases and J lost 7, with 15 bases in between. CDR3 length equals 13 residues. Comment on this clonotype: The antigen remains undetermined. A much larger clone differs by one base, so this may be a read error.

Findings of the study overall: The percentage of naive T cells correlated strongly with TCR beta diversity. In long-lived donors, naive CD4+ cell counts and diversity exceeded those of aged donors.

Through a sample-barcoded 5' primer and a J-beta primer mix, a second PCR was run for roughly 6 to 11 cycles. A template-switch adaptor containing 12 random nucleotides labeled each cDNA molecule. TCRdb reprocessed the 5' RACE reads with MiXCR, giving one entry per CDR3 protein. Found here are 1.6 million or so distinct CDR3 sequences, approximately 32% of them singletons; the top ten hold roughly 10%. The genes are TRBV29-1 and TRBJ2-5; tentatively, D is TRBD2 (6 bases). This clonotype was sampled from a woman under 40 in good health. Sequencing was carried out using blood. CDR3 sequence reads: CSVESTSFSTQYF. The CDR3 coding sequence is TGCAGCGTTGAGAGTACTAGCTTCTCGACCCAGTACTTC.